This T cell receptor beta chain comes out of a study of T cells in Graves' hyperthyroidism and ophthalmopathy. Using RNA transcripts as the source, TCR beta CDR3 regions were amplified. The HTBI primer set served for first-round RT-PCR of the TCR CDR3. TCRdb recomputed calls from the multiplex PCR reads with MiXCR, one row per CDR3 protein. The sample consists of about 700,000 distinct CDR3 sequences, roughly 45% of them appearing once. In this sample, this clonotype turned up many times. Deletions cut 3 bases from V and 6 bases from J, with 8 bases between. The CDR3 is made up of 13 amino acids. Germline CDR1 and CDR2: KGHDR and SFDVKD.

The TCR originated in an adult man with Graves' disease, either hyperthyroidism or ophthalmopathy (not recorded which). Sequenced input: peripheral blood or thyroid tissue (not recorded which). This sequence joins TRBV24-1 and TRBJ1-5; tentative D call: TRBD1 (5 bases). The CDR3 sequence is CATSDGASQPQHF. CDR3 coding DNA: TGTGCCACCAGTGATGGGGCCTCTCAGCCCCAGCATTTT.